The 23 T cell receptor beta chains given below trace back to one sample, sequenced in a study of long-term antiretroviral therapy in people with HIV. They ran version v3.0 of the immunoSEQ assay at survey level. Using immunoSEQ multiplex PCR, the repertoire was profiled, and TCRdb retains in-frame clones only, with some absent. The sample lists more than 20,000 clones; approximately 84% were seen once. This sample comprised unsorted PBMCs, obtained 0.5 years after starting antiretroviral therapy. These receptors all come from a man between 18 and 35 years old with HIV.

The chain carries TRBV18 and TRBJ2-7; the D gene could be TRBD1 or TRBD2 (5 bases each). The CDR3 is made up of 14 amino acids. With 4 bases removed from V and 0 bases from J, the gap between germline ends came to 10 bases. CDR1 and CDR2 (germline): KGHSH, LQKENI. The DNA for the CDR3 is TGTGCCAGCTCACAGGGGAGTAACTCCTACGAGCAGTACTTC. Translation gives CASSQGSNSYEQYF.

The chain has TRBV7-2 and TRBJ1-4, with 8 bases lining up with TRBD1. The V and J ends lost 3 bases and 8 bases, in that order; junction bases with no gene match: 5. Germline CDR1 reads SGHTA; CDR2 reads FQGNSA. The CDR3 runs to 14 residues. The CDR3 nucleotides are TGTGCCAGCAGCTTTGACAGGGGTAGGGAAAAACTGTTTTTT. It encodes CASSFDRGREKLFF.

The rearrangement uses TRBV30 and TRBJ1-6; D is uncertain. Germline V gene lookup returns CDR1 GTSNPN and CDR2 SVGIG (reference sequence). Deletions cut 2 bases from V and 0 bases from J, with 5 bases between. CDR3 length: 14 amino acids. CDR3 protein: CAWSRGSYNSPLHF. CDR3 in DNA: TGTGCCTGGAGTCGGGGCTCCTATAATTCACCCCTCCACTTT. Full variable domain (remainder filled in from reference TRBV30 and TRBJ1-6): SQTIHQWPATLVQPVGSPLSLECTVEGTSNPNLYWYRQAAGRGLQLLFYSVGIGQISSEVPQNLSASRPQDRQFILSSKKLLLSDSGFYLCAWSRGSYNSPLHFGNGTRLTVT.

J is TRBJ2-7 and V is TRBV6-1; D unclear. The CDR3 spans 13 residues. CDR1 MNHNS and CDR2 SASEGT come from the germline V gene. V was shortened by 0 bases and J by 4 bases, with 7 bases between the two germline ends. CDR3 sequence: CASSEAPRYEQYF. The CDR3 DNA reads as TGTGCCAGCAGTGAAGCTCCCCGTTACGAGCAGTACTTC.

J is TRBJ2-7 and V is TRBV10-3, with D possibly being TRBD2 (6 bases). Trimming took 0 bases from V and 6 from J, leaving 9 bases between them. This CDR3 has 13 residues. Germline CDR1 ENHRY, CDR2 SYGVKD. The CDR3 DNA sequence: TGTGCCATCAGTGAGTCGACTAGGCCCGAGCAGTACTTC. Protein sequence: CAISESTRPEQYF.

This sequence joins TRBV2 and TRBJ2-5; D tentatively fits TRBD1 or TRBD2 (5 bases each). The length of the CDR3 is 13 residues. Germline CDR1 reads SNHLY; CDR2 reads FYNNEI. Deletions cut 7 bases from V and 3 bases from J, with 12 bases between. Here the CDR3 reads CASKSGLKETQYF. Here the CDR3 DNA reads TGTGCCAGCAAGTCGGGGCTGAAAGAGACCCAGTACTTC.

This sequence joins TRBV6-1 and TRBJ2-7; no firm D call. CDR3 size: 12 residues. V gave up 6 bases and J gave up 6 bases, with 12 bases separating them. The germline V gene has CDR1 MNHNS and CDR2 SASEGT. CDR3 residues: CASSPTRVEQYF. CDR3 nucleotides: TGTGCCAGCAGCCCGACAAGGGTCGAGCAGTACTTC.

CDR3 nucleotide sequence: TGTGCCAGCAGCTTAGGACAGGGTGACAATGAGCAGTTCTTC. This gives the protein CASSLGQGDNEQFF. The chain joins TRBV7-9 to TRBJ2-1, with TRBD1 matching over 7 bases. The CDR3 covers 14 residues. J lost 5 bases, V lost 1 base, and 2 bases had no gene match. Germline loops: CDR1 SEHNR, CDR2 FQNEAQ (reference sequence).

The chain links TRBV2 to TRBJ2-1, with 7 bases that match TRBD1. This CDR3 is built from 16 residues. V gave up 1 base and J gave up 4 bases; unmatched junction bases: 7. Germline V CDR1 and CDR2: SNHLY, FYNNEI. The DNA of the CDR3 is TGTGCCAGCAGTGAAGAGGCGGCAGGGGGATACAATGAGCAGTTCTTC. Translating gives CASSEEAAGGYNEQFF.

The J gene is TRBJ2-5, the V gene TRBV7-9, with D perhaps TRBD1 or TRBD2 (6 bases each). The V end lost 4 bases, the J end lost 1 base, and 16 bases lay between the germline ends. CDR1 and CDR2 (germline): SEHNR, FQNEAQ (reference sequence). This CDR3 region has 16 residues. The CDR3 DNA follows: TGTGCCAGCAGCTCACTGGAGGGGGGCCCCCAAGAGACCCAGTACTTC. Translated, it gives CASSSLEGGPQETQYF.

The chain couples TRBV10-3 to TRBJ1-1; D ambiguous. V was cut by 3 bases and J by 2 bases, with 7 bases left in between. Germline CDR1 is ENHRY and CDR2 is SYGVKD. The CDR3 length is 13 residues. The CDR3 protein is CAISERVNTEAFF. The CDR3 DNA is TGTGCCATCAGTGAAAGGGTCAACACTGAAGCTTTCTTT.

This clone is a singleton in its sample. The chain employs TRBV5-4 and TRBJ1-1; D is perhaps TRBD1 (5 bases). Trimming shortened V by 2 bases and J by 2 bases, and 13 bases separated the two germline ends. The germline gives CDR1 SGHNT, CDR2 YYREEE (reference sequence). The CDR3 loop spans 15 amino acids. CDR3 residues: CASSFETETNTEAFF. CDR3 nucleotides: TGTGCCAGCAGCTTCGAGACAGAGACCAACACTGAAGCTTTCTTT.

The chain recombines TRBV25-1 with TRBJ2-7; TRBD1 matches 9 bases. V was pared by 3 bases and J by 2 bases, with 5 bases of the junction left unmatched. CDR1 is MGHDK, CDR2 SYGVNS, per germline. The CDR3 covers 15 residues. The CDR3 protein is CASSERGQGPYEQYF. DNA of the CDR3: TGTGCCAGCAGTGAGAGGGGACAGGGCCCCTACGAGCAGTACTTC.

The V gene is TRBV29-1, the J gene TRBJ1-5; the D gene is possibly TRBD1 (5 bases). The CDR3 is 13 residues long. Per germline, CDR1 SQVTM and CDR2 ANQGSEA. Trimming shortened V by 2 bases and J by 6 bases, and 11 bases separated the two germline ends. The CDR3 sequence is CSVEPTAGQPQHF. CDR3 coding DNA: TGCAGCGTTGAACCGACAGCGGGTCAGCCCCAGCATTTT.

The genes are TRBV10-3 and TRBJ1-5; D remains unclear. The germline V and J ends were trimmed by 2 bases and 6 bases, with 8 bases remaining between them. Germline values: CDR1 ENHRY, CDR2 SYGVKD. This CDR3 has 13 residues. The CDR3 coding sequence is TGTGCCATCAGTGAGCCGACGGGTCAGCCCCAGCATTTT. Amino acids: CAISEPTGQPQHF.

As DNA, the CDR3 is TGTGCCAGTAGTACCCCGGACAGGGTGGGAGCTTTCTTT. Translated: CASSTPDRVGAFF. The chain uses TRBV19 and TRBJ1-1, with TRBD1 matching 8 bases. CDR1 and CDR2 (germline): LNHDA, SQIVND (reference sequence). V lost 4 bases to trimming and J lost 10 bases; unmatched junction nucleotides: 8. The CDR3 is made up of 13 amino acids.

The chain combines TRBV29-1 with TRBJ2-3; D gene ambiguous. CDR3 size: 12 residues. In germline, CDR1 is SQVTM, CDR2 ANQGSEA. The V end lost 8 bases, the J end lost 0 bases, and 9 bases lay between the germline ends. CDR3 in amino acids: CSLLRSTDTQYF. CDR3 bases: TGCAGCCTTCTTCGGAGCACAGATACGCAGTATTTT.

The chain employs TRBV4-3 and TRBJ1-6, with a tentative D call TRBD1 (5 bases). V lost 0 bases and J 7 bases, leaving 10 bases between the germline ends. This CDR3 is 15 amino acids long. Germline V CDR1 and CDR2: LGHNA, YSLEER. This CDR3 reads CASSQDRDGNSPLHF. CDR3 coding DNA: TGCGCCAGCAGCCAAGATAGGGACGGCAATTCACCCCTCCACTTT.

The rearrangement uses TRBV7-9 and TRBJ1-3; D possibly corresponds to TRBD1 (6 bases). Germline-derived CDR1 and CDR2 are SEHNR and FQNEAQ (reference sequence). V gave up 5 bases and J gave up 5 bases, with 28 bases separating them. This CDR3 is 19 amino acids long. CDR3 DNA sequence: TGTGCCAGCAGCAGCTTGGAGAGTATTCGGACAGACCTTCGAAACACCATATATTTT. This gives the protein CASSSLESIRTDLRNTIYF. Supplemented by reference TRBV7-9 and TRBJ1-3, the full variable domain reads DTGVSQNPRHKITKRGQNVTFRCDPISEHNRLYWYRQTLGQGPEFLTYFQNEAQLEKSRLLSDRFSAERPKGSFSTLEIQRTEQGDSAMYLCASSSLESIRTDLRNTIYFGEGSWLTVV.

V gene TRBV30 combines with J gene TRBJ1-5, with no clear D. The CDR3 is made up of 13 amino acids. Germline CDR1 is GTSNPN and CDR2 is SVGIG (reference sequence). The CDR3 protein is CASEGGFDQPQHF. The CDR3 coding sequence is TGTGCTTCCGAGGGAGGGTTCGACCAGCCCCAGCATTTT.

A few counts support this clone. This sequence joins TRBV7-9 and TRBJ1-5; D unclear. CDR3 length equals 12 residues. The germline CDR1 and CDR2 sequences are SEHNR and FQNEAQ (reference sequence). V lost 6 bases, J lost 5 bases, and 8 bases lay in between. This CDR3 is CASSFSDQPQHF. CDR3 DNA sequence: TGTGCCAGCAGTTTTAGTGATCAGCCCCAGCATTTT.

This chain uses TRBV28 with TRBJ2-1; 9 bases line up with TRBD2. V shed 5 bases, J shed 10 bases, and the junction held 15 bases outside the gene matches. This CDR3 contains 16 residues. Looked up from germline, CDR1 is MDHEN and CDR2 is SYDVKM. The CDR3 is CASSPAGGGRGREQFF. The CDR3, as DNA: TGTGCCAGCAGTCCAGCGGGGGGCGGGAGAGGGCGAGAGCAGTTCTTC.

The chain recombines TRBV27 with TRBJ2-7, with 7 bases matching TRBD2. The J segment lost 5 bases and the V segment lost 5 bases, leaving 6 bases of the junction unmatched. The germline V gene has CDR1 MNHEY and CDR2 SMNVEV (reference sequence). The CDR3 is made up of 13 amino acids. This chain's CDR3 is CASSPGGIDEQYF. The CDR3 DNA is TGTGCCAGCAGTCCCGGGGGGATCGACGAGCAGTACTTC.